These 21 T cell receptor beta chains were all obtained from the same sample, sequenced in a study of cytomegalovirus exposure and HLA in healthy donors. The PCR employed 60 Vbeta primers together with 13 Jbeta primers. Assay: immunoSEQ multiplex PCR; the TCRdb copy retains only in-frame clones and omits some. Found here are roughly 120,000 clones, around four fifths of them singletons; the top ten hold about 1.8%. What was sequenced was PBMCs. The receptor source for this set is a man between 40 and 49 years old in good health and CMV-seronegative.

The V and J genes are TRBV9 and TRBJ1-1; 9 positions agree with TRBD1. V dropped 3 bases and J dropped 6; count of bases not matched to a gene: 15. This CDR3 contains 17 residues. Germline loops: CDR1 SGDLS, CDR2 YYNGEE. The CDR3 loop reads CASSAQQGARGDAEAFF. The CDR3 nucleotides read TGTGCCAGCAGCGCCCAACAGGGGGCGCGGGGGGACGCTGAAGCTTTCTTT. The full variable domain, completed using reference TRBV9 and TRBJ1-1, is DSGVTQTPKHLITATGQRVTLRCSPRSGDLSVYWYQQSLDQGLQFLIQYYNGEERAKGNILERFSAQQFPDLHSELNLSSLELGDSALYFCASSAQQGARGDAEAFFGQGTRLTVV.

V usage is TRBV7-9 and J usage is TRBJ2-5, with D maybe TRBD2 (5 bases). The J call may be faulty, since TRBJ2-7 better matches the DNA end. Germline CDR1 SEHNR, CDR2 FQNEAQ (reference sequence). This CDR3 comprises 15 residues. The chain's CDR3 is CASRKTSGNSYEQYF. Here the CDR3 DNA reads TGTGCCAGCAGAAAAACCTCCGGGAACTCCTACGAGCAGTACTTC.

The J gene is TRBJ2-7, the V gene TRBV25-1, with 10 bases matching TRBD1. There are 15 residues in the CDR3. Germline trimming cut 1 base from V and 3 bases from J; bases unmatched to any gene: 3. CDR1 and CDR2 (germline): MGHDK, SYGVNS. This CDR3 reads CASSELGDRGYEQYF. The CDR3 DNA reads TGTGCCAGCAGTGAATTGGGGGACAGGGGCTACGAGCAGTACTTC.

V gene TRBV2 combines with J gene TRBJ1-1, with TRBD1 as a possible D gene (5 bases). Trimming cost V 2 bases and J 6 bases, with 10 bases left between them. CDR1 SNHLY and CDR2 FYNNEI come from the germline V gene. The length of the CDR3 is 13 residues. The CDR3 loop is CASSEQGMAEAFF. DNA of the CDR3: TGTGCCAGCAGTGAACAGGGCATGGCTGAAGCTTTCTTT.

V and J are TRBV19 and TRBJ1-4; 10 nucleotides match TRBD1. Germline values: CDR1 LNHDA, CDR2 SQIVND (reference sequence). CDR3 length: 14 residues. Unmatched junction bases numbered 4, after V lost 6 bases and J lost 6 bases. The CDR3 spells CASRPGQGYEKLFF. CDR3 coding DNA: TGTGCCAGTAGGCCGGGACAGGGGTATGAAAAACTGTTTTTT.

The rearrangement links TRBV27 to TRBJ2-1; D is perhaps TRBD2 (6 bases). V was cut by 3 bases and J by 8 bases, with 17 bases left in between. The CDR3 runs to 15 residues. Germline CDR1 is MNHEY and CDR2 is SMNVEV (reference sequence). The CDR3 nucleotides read TGTGCCAGCAGTTTTGGCGGGGTTCCGCGCTATGAGCAGTTCTTC. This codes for CASSFGGVPRYEQFF.

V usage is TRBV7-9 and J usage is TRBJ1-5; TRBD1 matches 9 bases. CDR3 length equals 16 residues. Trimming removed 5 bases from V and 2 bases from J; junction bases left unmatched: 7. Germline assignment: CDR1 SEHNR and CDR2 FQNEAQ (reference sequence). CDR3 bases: TGTGCCAGCAGCGGACAGGGGACCCAAGGCAATCAGCCCCAGCATTTT. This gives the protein CASSGQGTQGNQPQHF.

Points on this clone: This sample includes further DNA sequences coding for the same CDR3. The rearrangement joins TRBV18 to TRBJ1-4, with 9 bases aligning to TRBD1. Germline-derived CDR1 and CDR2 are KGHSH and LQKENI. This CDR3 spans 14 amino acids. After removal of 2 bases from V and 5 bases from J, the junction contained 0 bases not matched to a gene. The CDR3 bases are TGTGCCAGCTCACCAGGGACAGGGAATGAAAAACTGTTTTTT. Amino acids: CASSPGTGNEKLFF.

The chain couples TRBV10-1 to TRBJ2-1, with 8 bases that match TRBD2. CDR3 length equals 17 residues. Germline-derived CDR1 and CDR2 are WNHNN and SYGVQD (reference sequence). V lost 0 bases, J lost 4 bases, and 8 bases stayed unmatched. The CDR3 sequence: CASSESGRGGGYNEQFF. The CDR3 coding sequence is TGCGCCAGCAGTGAGTCGGGACGGGGGGGAGGATACAATGAGCAGTTCTTC.

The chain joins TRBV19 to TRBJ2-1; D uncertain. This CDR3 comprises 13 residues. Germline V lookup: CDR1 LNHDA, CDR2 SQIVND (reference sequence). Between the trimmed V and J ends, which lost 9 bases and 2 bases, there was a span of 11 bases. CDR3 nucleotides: TGTGCCAGACTCCCGAATCCCTACAATGAGCAGTTCTTC. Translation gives CARLPNPYNEQFF.

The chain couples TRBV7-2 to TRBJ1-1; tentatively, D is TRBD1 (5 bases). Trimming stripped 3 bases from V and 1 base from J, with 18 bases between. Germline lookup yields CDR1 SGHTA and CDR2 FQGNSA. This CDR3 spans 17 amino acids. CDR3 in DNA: TGTGCCAGCAGCTTGGAGGGGTGGGGATATAGGAACACTGAAGCTTTCTTT. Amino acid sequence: CASSLEGWGYRNTEAFF.

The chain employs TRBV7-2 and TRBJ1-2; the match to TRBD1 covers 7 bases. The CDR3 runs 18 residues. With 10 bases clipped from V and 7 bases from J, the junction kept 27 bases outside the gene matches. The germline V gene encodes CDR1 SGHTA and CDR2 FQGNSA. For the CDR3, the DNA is TGTGCCACCCAGCTTATGGGTTTTGGACTCCGACAGGGCTCTGGCTACACCTTC. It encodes CATQLMGFGLRQGSGYTF. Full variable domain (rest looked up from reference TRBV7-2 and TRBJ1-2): GAGVSQSPSNKVTEKGKDVELRCDPISGHTALYWYRQSLGQGLEFLIYFQGNSAPDKSGLPSDRFSAERTGGSVSTLTIQRTQQEDSAVYLCATQLMGFGLRQGSGYTFGSGTRLTVV.

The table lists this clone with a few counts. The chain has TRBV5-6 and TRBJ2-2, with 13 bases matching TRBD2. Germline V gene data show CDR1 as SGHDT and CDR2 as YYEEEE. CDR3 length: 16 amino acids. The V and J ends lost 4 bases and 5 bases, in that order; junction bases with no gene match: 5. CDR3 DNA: TGTGCCAGCAGCGGGGCGGGACTAGCGGGAACCGGGGAGCTGTTTTTT. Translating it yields CASSGAGLAGTGELFF.

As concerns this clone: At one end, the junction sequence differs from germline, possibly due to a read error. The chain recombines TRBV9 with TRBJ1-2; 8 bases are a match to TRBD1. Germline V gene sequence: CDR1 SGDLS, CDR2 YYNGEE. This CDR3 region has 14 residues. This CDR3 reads CASSVGTGRHGYAF. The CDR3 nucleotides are TGTGCCAGCAGCGTAGGGACAGGGCGGCATGGCTACGCCTTC.

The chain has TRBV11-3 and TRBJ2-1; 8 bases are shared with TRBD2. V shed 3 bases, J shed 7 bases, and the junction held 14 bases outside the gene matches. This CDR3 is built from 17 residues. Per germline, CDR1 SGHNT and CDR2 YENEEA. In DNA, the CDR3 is TGTGCCAGCAGCTTTGCCCCAGCGGGAGTGGGTAAGAATGAGCAGTTCTTC. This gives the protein CASSFAPAGVGKNEQFF.

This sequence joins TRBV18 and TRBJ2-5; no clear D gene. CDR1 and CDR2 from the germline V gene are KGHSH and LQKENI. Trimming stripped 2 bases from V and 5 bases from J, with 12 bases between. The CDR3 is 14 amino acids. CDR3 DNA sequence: TGTGCCAGCTCACCAGGCAGTGGCAGGGAGACCCAGTACTTC. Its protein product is CASSPGSGRETQYF.

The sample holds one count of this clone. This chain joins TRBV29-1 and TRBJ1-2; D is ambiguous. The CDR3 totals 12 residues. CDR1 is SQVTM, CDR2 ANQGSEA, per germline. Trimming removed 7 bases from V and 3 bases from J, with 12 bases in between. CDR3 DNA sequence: TGCAGCGCCGGTGGCGGGGACTATGGCTACACCTTC. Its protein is CSAGGGDYGYTF.

The CDR3 DNA reads as TGTGCCTGGAGGGAGGCCGGTTCCTACAATGAGCAGTTCTTC. Amino acids: CAWREAGSYNEQFF. The rearrangement uses TRBV30 and TRBJ2-1, with D possibly being TRBD2 (5 bases). This CDR3 is built from 14 residues. CDR1 GTSNPN and CDR2 SVGIG come from the germline V gene (reference sequence). V shed 3 bases and J shed 1 base, with 10 bases lying between them.

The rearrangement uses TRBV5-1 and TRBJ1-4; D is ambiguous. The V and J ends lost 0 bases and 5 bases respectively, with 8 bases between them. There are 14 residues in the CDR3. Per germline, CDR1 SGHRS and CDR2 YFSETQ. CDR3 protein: CASSLVPGNEKLFF. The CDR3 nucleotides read TGCGCCAGCAGCTTGGTCCCGGGAAATGAAAAACTGTTTTTT.

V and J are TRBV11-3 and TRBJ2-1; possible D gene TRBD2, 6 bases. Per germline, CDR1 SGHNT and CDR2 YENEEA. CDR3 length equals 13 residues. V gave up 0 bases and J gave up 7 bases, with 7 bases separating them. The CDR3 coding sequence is TGTGCCAGCAGCTTAGACAGCGGGAATGAGCAGTTCTTC. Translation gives CASSLDSGNEQFF.

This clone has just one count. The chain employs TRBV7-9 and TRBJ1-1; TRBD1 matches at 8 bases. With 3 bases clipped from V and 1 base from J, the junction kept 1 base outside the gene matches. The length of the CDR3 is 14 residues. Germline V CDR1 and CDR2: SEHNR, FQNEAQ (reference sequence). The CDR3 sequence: CASSLGQANTEAFF. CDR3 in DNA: TGTGCCAGCAGCTTGGGACAGGCGAACACTGAAGCTTTCTTT.